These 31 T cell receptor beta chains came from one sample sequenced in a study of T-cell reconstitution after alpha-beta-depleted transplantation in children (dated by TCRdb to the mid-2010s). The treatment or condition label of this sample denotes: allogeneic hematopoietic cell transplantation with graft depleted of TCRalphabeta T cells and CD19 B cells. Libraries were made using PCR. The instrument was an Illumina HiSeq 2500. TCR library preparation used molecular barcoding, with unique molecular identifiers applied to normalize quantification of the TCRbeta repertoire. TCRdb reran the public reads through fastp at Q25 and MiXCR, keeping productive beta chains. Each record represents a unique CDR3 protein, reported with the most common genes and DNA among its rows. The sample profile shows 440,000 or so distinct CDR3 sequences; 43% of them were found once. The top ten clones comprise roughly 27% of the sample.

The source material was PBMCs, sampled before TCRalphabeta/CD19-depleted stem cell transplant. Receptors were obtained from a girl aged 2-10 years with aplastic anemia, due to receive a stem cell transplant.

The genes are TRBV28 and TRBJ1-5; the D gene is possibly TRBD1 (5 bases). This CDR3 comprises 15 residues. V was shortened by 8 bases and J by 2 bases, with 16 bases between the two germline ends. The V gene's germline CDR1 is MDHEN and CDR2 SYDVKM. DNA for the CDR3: TGTGCCAGCCTGCGGCGGGGCGCCGGCAATCAGCCCCAGCATTTT. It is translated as CASLRRGAGNQPQHF.

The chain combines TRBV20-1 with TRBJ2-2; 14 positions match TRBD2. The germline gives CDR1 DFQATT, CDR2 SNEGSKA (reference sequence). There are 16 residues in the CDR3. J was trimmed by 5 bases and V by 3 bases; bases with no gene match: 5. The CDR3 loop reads CSARAGLAGVTGELFF. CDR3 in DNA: TGCAGTGCTAGGGCGGGACTAGCGGGAGTAACCGGGGAGCTGTTTTTT.

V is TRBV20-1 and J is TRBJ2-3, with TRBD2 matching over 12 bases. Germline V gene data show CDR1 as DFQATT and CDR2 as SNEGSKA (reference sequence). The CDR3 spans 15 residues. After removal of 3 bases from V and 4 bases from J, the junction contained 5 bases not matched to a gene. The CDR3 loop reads CSASLAGGHPDTQYF. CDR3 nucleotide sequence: TGCAGTGCTAGCCTAGCGGGGGGGCACCCAGATACGCAGTATTTT.

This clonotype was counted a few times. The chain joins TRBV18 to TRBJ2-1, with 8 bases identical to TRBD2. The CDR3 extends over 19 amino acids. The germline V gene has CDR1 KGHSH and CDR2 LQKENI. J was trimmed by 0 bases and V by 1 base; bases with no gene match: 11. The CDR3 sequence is CASSPLSYGGEGSYNEQFF. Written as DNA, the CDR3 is TGTGCCAGCTCACCACTGTCGTACGGGGGGGAGGGCTCCTACAATGAGCAGTTCTTC.

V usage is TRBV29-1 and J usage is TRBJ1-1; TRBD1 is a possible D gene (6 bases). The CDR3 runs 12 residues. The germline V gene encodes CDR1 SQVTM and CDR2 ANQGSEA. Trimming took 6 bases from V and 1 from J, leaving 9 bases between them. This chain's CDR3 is CSVLGQNTEAFF. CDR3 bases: TGCAGCGTCTTGGGACAGAACACTGAAGCTTTCTTT.

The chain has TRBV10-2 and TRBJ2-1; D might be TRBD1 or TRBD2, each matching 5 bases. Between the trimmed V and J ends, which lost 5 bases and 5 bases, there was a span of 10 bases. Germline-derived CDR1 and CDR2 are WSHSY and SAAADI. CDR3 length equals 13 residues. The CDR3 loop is CASSPLGDNEQFF. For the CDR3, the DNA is TGCGCCAGCAGTCCGTTGGGGGACAATGAGCAGTTCTTC.

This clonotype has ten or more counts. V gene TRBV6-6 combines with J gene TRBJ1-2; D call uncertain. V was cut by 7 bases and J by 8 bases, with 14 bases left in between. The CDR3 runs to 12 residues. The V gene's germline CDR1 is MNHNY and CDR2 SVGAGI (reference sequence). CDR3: CASTVGQEGYTF. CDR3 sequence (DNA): TGTGCCAGCACAGTCGGGCAGGAGGGCTACACCTTC.

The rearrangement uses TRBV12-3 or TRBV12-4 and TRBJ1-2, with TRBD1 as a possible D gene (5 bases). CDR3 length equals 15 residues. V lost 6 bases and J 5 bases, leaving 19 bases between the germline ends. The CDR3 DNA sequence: TGTGCCAGCAGCCCCACCACCGGGACGGTTTATGGCTACACCTTC. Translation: CASSPTTGTVYGYTF.

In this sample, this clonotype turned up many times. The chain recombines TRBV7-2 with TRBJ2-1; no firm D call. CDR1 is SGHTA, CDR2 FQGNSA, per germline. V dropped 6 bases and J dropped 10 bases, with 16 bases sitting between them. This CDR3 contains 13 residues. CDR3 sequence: CASSSSYSREQFF. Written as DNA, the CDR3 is TGTGCCAGCAGTTCTAGTTATAGCAGAGAGCAGTTCTTC. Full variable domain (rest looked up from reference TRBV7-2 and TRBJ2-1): GAGVSQSPSNKVTEKGKDVELRCDPISGHTALYWYRQSLGQGLEFLIYFQGNSAPDKSGLPSDRFSAERTGGSVSTLTIQRTQQEDSAVYLCASSSSYSREQFFGPGTRLTVL.

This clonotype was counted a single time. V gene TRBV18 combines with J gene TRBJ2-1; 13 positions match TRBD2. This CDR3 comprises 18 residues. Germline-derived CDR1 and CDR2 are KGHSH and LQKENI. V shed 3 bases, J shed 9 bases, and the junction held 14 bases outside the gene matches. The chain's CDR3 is CASSPFPGLAGEGGEQFF. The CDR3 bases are TGTGCCAGCTCACCTTTTCCCGGACTAGCGGGAGAAGGAGGTGAGCAGTTCTTC.

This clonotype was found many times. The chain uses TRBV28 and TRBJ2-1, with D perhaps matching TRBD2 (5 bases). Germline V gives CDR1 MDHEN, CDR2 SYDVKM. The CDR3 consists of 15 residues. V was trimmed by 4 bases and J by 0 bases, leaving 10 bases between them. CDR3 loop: CASSWLAGSYNEQFF. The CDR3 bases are TGTGCCAGCAGTTGGCTAGCTGGCTCCTACAATGAGCAGTTCTTC.

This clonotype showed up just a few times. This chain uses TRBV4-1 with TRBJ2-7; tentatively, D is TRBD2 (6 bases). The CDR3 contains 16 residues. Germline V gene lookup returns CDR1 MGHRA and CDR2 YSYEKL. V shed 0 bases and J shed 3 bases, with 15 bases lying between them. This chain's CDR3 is CASSQDGSGAGYEQYF. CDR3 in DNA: TGCGCCAGCAGCCAAGATGGGTCGGGAGCCGGCTACGAGCAGTACTTC.

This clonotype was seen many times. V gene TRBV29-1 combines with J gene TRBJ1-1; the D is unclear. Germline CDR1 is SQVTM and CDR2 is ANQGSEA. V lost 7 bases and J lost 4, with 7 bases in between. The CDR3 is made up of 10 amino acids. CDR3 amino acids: CSGESTEAFF. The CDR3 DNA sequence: TGCAGCGGAGAAAGCACTGAAGCTTTCTTT.

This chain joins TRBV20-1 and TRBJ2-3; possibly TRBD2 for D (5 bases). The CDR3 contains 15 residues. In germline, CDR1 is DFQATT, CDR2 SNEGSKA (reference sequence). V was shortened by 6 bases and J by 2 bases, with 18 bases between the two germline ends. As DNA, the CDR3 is TGCAGTGCGGCGGAGAGGACTTACCCCACAGATACGCAGTATTTT. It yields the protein CSAAERTYPTDTQYF.

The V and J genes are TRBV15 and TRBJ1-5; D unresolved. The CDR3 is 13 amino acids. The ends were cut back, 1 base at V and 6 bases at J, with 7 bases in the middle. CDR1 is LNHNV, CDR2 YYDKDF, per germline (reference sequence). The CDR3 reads CATSRARGQPQHF. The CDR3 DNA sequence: TGTGCCACCAGCAGAGCACGCGGTCAGCCCCAGCATTTT. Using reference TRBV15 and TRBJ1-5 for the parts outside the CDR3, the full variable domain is DAMVIQNPRYQVTQFGKPVTLSCSQTLNHNVMYWYQQKSSQAPKLLFHYYDKDFNNEADTPDNFQSRRPNTSFCFLDIRSPGLGDTAMYLCATSRARGQPQHFGDGTRLSIL.

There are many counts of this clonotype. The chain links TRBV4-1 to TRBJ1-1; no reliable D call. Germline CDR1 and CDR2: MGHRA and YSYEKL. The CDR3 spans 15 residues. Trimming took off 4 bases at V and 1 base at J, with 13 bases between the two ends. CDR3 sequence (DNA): TGCGCCAGCAGCCCAGCCTTGAGAGCGAACACTGAAGCTTTCTTT. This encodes CASSPALRANTEAFF.

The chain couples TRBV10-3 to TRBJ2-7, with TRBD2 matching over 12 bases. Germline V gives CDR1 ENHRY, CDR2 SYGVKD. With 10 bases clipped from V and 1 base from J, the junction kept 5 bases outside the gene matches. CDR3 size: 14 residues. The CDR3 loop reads CATKTSGGSYEQYF. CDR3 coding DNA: TGTGCCACCAAAACTAGCGGGGGGTCCTACGAGCAGTACTTC.

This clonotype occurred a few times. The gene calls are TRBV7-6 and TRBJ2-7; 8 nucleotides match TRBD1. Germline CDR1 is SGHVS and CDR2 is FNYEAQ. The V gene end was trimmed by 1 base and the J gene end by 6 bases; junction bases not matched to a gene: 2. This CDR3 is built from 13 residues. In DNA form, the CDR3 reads TGTGCCAGCAGCTTAGGGACAGGGCTCGAGCAGTACTTC. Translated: CASSLGTGLEQYF.

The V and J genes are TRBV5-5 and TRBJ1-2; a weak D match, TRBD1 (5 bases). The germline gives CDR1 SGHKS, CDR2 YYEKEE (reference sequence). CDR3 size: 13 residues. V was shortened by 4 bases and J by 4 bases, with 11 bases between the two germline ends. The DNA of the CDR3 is TGTGCCAGCAGCAACGGGACGGTCTATGGCTACACCTTC. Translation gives CASSNGTVYGYTF.

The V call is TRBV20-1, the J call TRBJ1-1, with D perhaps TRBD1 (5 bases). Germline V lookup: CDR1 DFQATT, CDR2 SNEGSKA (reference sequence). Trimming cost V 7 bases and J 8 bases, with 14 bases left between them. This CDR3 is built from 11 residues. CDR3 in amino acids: CSGTGGREAFF. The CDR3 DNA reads TGCAGTGGAACAGGAGGCAGGGAAGCTTTCTTT.

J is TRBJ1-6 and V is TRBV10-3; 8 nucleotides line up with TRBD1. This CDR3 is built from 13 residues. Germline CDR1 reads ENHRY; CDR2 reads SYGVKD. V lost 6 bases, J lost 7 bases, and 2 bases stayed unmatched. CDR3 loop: CAIRDRENSPLHF. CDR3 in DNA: TGTGCCATCAGGGACAGGGAAAATTCACCCCTCCACTTT.

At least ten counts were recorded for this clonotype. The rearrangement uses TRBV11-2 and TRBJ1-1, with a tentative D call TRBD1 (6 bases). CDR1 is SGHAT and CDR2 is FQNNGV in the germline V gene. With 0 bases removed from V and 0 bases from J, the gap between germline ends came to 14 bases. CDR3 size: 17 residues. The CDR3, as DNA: TGTGCCAGCAGCTTAGACTGGGCGGGGGCCATGAACACTGAAGCTTTCTTT. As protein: CASSLDWAGAMNTEAFF.

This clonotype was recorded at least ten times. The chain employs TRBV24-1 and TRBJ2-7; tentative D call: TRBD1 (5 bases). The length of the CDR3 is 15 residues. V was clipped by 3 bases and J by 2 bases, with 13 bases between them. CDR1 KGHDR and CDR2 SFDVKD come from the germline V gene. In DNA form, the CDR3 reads TGTGCCACCAGTGATCCTGGGGCACGCGCCTACGAGCAGTACTTC. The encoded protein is CATSDPGARAYEQYF.

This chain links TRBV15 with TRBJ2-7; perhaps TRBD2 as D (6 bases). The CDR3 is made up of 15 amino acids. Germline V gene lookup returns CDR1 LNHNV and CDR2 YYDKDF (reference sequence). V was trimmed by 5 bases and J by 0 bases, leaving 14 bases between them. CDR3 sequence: CATSGGTAGSYEQYF. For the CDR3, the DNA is TGTGCCACCAGCGGCGGGACGGCGGGCTCCTACGAGCAGTACTTC.

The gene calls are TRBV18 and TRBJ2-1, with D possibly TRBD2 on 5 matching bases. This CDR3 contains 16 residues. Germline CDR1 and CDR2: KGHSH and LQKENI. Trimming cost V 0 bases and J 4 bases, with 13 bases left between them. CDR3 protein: CASSPPSGAGYNEQFF. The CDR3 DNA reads TGTGCCAGCTCACCACCAAGCGGAGCCGGTTACAATGAGCAGTTCTTC. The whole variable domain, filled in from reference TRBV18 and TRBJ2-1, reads NAGVMQNPRHLVRRRGQEARLRCSPMKGHSHVYWYRQLPEEGLKFMVYLQKENIIDESGMPKERFSAEFPKEGPSILRIQQVVRGDSAAYFCASSPPSGAGYNEQFFGPGTRLTVL.

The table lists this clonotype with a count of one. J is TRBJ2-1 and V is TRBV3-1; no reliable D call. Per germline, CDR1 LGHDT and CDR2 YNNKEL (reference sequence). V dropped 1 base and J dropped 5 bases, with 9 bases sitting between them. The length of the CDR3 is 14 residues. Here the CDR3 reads CASSQGRIHNEQFF. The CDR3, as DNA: TGTGCCAGCAGCCAAGGACGGATACACAATGAGCAGTTCTTC.

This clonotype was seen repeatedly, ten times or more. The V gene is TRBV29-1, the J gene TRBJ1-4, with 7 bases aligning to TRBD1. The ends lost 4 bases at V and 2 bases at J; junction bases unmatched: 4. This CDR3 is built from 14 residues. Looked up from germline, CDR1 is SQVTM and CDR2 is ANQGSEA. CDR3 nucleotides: TGCAGCGTTGGACAGGGCGATACTAATGAAAAACTGTTTTTT. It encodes CSVGQGDTNEKLFF.

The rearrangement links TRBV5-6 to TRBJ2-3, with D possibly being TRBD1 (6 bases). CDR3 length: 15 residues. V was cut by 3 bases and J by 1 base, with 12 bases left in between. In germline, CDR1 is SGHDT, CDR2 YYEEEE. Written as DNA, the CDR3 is TGTGCCAGCAGCTGGACAGTTCCTGGCACAGATACGCAGTATTTT. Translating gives CASSWTVPGTDTQYF. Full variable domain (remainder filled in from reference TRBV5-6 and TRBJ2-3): DAGVTQSPTHLIKTRGQQVTLRCSPKSGHDTVSWYQQALGQGPQFIFQYYEEEERQRGNFPDRFSGHQFPNYSSELNVNALLLGDSALYLCASSWTVPGTDTQYFGPGTRLTVL.

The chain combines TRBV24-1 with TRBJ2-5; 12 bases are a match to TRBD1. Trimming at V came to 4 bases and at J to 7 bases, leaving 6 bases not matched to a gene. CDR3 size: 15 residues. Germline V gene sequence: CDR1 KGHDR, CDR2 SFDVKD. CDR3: CATSEGTGGAGTQYF. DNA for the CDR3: TGTGCCACCAGTGAAGGGACAGGGGGCGCCGGGACCCAGTACTTC.

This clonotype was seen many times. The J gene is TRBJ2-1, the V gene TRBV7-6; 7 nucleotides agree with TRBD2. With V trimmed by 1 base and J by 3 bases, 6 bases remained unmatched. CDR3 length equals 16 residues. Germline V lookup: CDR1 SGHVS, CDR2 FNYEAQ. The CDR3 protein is CASSLDSSGHYNEQFF. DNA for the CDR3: TGTGCCAGCAGCTTAGATTCTAGCGGACACTACAATGAGCAGTTCTTC.

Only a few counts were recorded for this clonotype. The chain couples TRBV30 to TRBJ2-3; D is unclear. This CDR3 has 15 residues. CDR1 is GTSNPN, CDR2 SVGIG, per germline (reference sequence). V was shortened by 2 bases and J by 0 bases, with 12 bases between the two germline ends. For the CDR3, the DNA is TGTGCCTGGAGTCCTGACGTATCTAGCACAGATACGCAGTATTTT. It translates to CAWSPDVSSTDTQYF.